One T cell receptor beta chain is described in this entry. This entry comes from a study of T cells expressing NK-cell markers. On the study more broadly: It was from sorted CD3+CD56+NKG2C+, CD3+CD56+NKG2C- and CD3+CD56-NKG2C+ T cells that TCR beta repertoires came. Among the eight sequenced donors, seven tested HCMV-seropositive and one tested seronegative.

Using the 5' RACE reads, TCRdb records one entry per CDR3 protein without DNA. Across approximately 380,000 distinct CDR3 sequences, the top ten clones capture roughly 5.2% of the sample. The CDR3 is made up of 17 amino acids. Per germline, CDR1 KGHDR and CDR2 SFDVKD. The clonotype originates from a man aged 18-70 years in good health. The rearrangement uses TRBV24-1 and TRBJ2-2; TCRdb selects TRBD1, and the lack of DNA leaves this call unchecked. Sequencing used blood T cells: a sorted CD56 or NKG2C T cell subset, CD4+ or CD8+ T cells, or bulk PBMC T cells (not recorded which). Here the CDR3 reads CATSDSVWAGGFGELFF.